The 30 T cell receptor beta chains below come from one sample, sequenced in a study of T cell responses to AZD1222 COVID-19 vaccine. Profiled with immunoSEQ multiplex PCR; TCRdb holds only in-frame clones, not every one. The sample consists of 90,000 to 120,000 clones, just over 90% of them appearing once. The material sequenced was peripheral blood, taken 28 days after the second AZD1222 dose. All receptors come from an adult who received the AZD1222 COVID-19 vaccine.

The CDR3 coding sequence is TGTGCCAGCAGCCCTGGTGGGGGGAGAGAGACCCAGTACTTC. It encodes CASSPGGGRETQYF. This rearrangement joins TRBV5-4 to TRBJ2-5; D might be TRBD2 (6 bases). The CDR3 is 14 amino acids. Trimming left V 4 bases short and J 4 bases short, with 14 bases between. The germline CDR1 and CDR2 sequences are SGHNT and YYREEE (reference sequence).

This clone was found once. CDR3 coding DNA: TGTGCCAGCAGCAAAGGGGGACAGAATGAAAAACTGTTTTTT. Translation gives CASSKGGQNEKLFF. This rearrangement joins TRBV21-1 to TRBJ1-4; the D segment call TRBD1 is taken from the table without a DNA check. TRBV21-1 constitutes a pseudogene. This CDR3 region has 14 residues.

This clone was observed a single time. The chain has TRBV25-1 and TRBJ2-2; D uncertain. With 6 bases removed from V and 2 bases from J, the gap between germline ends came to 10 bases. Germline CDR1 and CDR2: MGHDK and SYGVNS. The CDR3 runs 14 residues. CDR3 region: CASRNRVNTGELFF. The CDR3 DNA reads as TGTGCCAGCAGAAACAGAGTTAACACCGGGGAGCTGTTTTTT.

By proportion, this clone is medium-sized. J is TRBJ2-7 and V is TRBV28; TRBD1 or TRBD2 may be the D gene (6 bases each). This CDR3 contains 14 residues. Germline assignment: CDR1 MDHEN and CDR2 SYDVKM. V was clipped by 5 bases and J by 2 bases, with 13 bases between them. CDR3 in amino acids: CASSRTRGAYEQYF. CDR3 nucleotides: TGTGCCAGCAGTCGAACTAGGGGGGCCTACGAGCAGTACTTC.

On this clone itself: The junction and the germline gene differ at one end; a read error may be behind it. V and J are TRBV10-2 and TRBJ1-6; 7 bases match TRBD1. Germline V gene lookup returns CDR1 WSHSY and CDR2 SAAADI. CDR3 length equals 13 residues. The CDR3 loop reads CATPTPTGPTPRF. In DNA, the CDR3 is TGCGCCACCCCAACGCCGACAGGGCCTACACCCCGCTTT.

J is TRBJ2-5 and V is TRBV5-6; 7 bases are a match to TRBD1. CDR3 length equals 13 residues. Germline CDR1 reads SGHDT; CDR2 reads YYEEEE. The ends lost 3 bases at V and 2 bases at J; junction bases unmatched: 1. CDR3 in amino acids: CASSWDRQETQYF. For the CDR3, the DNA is TGTGCCAGCAGCTGGGACAGACAAGAGACCCAGTACTTC.

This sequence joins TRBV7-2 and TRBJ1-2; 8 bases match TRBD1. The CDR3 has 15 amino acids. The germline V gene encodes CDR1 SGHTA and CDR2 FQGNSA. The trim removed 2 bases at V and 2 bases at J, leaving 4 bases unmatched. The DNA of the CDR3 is TGTGCCAGCAGCTTAAATCAGGGGGCGAACTATGGCTACACCTTC. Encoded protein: CASSLNQGANYGYTF.

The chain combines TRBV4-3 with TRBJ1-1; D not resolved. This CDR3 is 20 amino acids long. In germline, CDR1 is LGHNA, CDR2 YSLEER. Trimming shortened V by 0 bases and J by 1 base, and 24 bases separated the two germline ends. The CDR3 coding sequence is TGCGCCAGCAGCCAAGATCTGGGTGACAATACCCTAGGCAAGAACACTGAAGCTTTCTTT. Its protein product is CASSQDLGDNTLGKNTEAFF.

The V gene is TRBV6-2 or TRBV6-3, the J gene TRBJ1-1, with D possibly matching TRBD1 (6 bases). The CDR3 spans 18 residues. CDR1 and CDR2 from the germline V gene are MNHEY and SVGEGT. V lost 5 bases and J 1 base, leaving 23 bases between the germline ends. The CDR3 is CASSPLDFNRARNTEAFF. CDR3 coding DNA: TGTGCCAGCAGTCCGTTGGACTTTAACAGGGCCCGGAACACTGAAGCTTTCTTT.

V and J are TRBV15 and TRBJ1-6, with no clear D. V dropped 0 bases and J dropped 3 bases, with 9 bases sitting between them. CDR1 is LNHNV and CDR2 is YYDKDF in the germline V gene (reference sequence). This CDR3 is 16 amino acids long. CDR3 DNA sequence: TGTGCCACCAGCAGAGATGAGCCAGTCTATAATTCACCCCTCCACTTT. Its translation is CATSRDEPVYNSPLHF.

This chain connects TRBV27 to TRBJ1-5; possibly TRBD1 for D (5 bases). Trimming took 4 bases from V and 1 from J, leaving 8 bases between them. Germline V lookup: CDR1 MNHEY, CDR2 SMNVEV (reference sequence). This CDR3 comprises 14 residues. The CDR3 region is CASSSWGSNQPQHF. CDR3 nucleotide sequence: TGTGCCAGCAGTTCCTGGGGGAGCAATCAGCCCCAGCATTTT.

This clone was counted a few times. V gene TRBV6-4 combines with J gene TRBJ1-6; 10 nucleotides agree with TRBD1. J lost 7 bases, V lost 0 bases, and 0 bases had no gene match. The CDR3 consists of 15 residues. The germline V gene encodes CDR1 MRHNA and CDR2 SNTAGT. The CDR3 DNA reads TGTGCCAGCAGTGACTCGACAGGGGGCAATTCACCCCTCCACTTT. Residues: CASSDSTGGNSPLHF.

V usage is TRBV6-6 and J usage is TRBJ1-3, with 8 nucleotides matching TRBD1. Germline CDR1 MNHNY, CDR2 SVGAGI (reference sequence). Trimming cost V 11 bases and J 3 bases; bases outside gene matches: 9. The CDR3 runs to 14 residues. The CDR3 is CAGSEQGVGNTIYF. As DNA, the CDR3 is TGTGCCGGTTCGGAACAGGGGGTTGGAAACACCATATATTTT.

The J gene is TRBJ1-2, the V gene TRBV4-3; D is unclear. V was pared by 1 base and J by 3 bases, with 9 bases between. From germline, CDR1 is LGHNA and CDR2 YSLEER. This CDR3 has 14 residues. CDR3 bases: TGCGCCAGCAGCCAAGGGGGAATAGACTATGGCTACACCTTC. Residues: CASSQGGIDYGYTF.

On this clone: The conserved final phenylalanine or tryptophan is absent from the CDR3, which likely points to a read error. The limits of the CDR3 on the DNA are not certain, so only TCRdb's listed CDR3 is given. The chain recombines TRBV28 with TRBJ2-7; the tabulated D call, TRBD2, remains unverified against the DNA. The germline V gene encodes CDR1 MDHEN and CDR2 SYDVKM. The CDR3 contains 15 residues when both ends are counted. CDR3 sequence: CASSLPLGSGGPLEI.

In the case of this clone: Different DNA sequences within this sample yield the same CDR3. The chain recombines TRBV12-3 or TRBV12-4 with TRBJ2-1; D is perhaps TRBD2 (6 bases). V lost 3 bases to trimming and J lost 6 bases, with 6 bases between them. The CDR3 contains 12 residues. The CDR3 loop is CASSFGGNEQFF. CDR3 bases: TGTGCCAGCAGTTTCGGGGGCAATGAGCAGTTCTTC.

Written as DNA, the CDR3 is TGCGCCAGCAGCCAAGATCAATGGGGTAACACTGAAGCTTTCTTT. It codes for CASSQDQWGNTEAFF. The chain employs TRBV4-1 and TRBJ1-1; no reliable D call. The V gene lost 0 bases and the J gene lost 2 bases, with 10 bases spanning the gap. The CDR3 totals 15 residues. CDR1 and CDR2 (germline): MGHRA, YSYEKL.

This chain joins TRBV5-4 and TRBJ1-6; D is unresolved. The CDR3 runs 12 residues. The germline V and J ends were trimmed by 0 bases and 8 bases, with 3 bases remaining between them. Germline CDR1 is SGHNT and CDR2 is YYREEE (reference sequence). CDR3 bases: TGTGCCAGCAGCTTGGACGATTCACCCCTCCACTTT. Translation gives CASSLDDSPLHF.

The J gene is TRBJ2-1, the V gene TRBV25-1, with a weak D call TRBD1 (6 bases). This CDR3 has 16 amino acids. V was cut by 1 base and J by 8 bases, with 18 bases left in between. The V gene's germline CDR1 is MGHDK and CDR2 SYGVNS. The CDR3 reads CASSELRVGANYEQFF. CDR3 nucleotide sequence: TGTGCCAGCAGTGAATTAAGGGTGGGGGCCAATTATGAGCAGTTCTTC.

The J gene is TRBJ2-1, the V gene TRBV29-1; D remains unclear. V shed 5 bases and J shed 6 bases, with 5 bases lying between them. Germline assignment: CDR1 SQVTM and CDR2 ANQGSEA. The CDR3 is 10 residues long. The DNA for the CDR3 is TGCAGCGTTCGTGGCAATGAGCAGTTCTTC. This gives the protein CSVRGNEQFF.

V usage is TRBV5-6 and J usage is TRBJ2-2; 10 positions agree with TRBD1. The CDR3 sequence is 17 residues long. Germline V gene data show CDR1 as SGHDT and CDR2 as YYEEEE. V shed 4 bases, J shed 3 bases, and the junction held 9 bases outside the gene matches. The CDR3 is CASSRFGQGEDTGELFF. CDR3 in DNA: TGTGCCAGCAGCAGATTCGGACAGGGGGAAGACACCGGGGAGCTGTTTTTT.

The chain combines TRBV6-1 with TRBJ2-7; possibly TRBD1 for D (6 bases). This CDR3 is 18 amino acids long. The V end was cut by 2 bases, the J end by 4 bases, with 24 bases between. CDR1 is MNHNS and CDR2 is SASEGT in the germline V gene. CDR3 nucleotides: TGTGCCAGCAGTGAATCGATAGAGGGTACAGGGTTTAATTACGAGCAGTACTTC. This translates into CASSESIEGTGFNYEQYF.

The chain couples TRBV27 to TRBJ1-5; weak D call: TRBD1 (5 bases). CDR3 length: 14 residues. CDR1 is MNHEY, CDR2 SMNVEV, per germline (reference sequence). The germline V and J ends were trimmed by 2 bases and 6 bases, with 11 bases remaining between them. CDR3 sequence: CASSLIGTGQPQHF. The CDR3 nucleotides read TGTGCCAGCAGTTTAATAGGGACGGGTCAGCCCCAGCATTTT.

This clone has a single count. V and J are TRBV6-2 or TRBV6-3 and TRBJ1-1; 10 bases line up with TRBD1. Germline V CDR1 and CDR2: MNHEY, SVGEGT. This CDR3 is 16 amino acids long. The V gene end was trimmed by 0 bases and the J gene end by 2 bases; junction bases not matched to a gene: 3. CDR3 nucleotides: TGTGCCAGCAGTTACTCGAGACAGGGGGCTAACACTGAAGCTTTCTTT. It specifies CASSYSRQGANTEAFF.

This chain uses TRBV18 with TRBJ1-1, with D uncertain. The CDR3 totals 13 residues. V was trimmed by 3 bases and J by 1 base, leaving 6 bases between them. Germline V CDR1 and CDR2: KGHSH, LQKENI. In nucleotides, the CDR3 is TGTGCCAGCTCACCGGAGGGGAACACTGAAGCTTTCTTT. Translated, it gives CASSPEGNTEAFF.

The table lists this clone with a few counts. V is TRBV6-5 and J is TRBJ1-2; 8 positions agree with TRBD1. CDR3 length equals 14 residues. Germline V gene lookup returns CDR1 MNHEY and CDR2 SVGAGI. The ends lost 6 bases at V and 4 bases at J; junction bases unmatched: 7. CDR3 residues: CASRLQGASYGYTF. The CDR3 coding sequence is TGTGCCAGCAGACTCCAGGGGGCGAGCTATGGCTACACCTTC.

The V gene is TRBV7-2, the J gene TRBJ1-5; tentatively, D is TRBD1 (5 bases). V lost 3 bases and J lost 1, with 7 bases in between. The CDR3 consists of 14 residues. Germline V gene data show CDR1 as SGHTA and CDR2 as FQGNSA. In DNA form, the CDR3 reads TGTGCCAGCAGCTTTCGGGGCAGCAATCAGCCCCAGCATTTT. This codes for CASSFRGSNQPQHF.

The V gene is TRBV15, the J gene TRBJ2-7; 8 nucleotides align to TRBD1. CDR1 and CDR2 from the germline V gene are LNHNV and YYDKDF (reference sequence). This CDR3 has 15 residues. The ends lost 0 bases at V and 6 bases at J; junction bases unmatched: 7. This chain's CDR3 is CATSRDRQGFGEQYF. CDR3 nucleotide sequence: TGTGCCACCAGCAGAGATCGACAGGGGTTTGGCGAGCAGTACTTC. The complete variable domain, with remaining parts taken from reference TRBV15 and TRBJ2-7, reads DAMVIQNPRYQVTQFGKPVTLSCSQTLNHNVMYWYQQKSSQAPKLLFHYYDKDFNNEADTPDNFQSRRPNTSFCFLDIRSPGLGDTAMYLCATSRDRQGFGEQYFGPGTRLTVT.

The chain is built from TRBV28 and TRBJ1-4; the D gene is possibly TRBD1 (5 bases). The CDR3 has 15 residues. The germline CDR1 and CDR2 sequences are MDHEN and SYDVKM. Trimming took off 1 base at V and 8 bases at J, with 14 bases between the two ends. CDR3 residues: CASSLLGQDGEKLFF. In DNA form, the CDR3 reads TGTGCCAGCAGTTTATTGGGGCAGGATGGAGAAAAACTGTTTTTT. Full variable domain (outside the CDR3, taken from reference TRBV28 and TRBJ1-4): DVKVTQSSRYLVKRTGEKVFLECVQDMDHENMFWYRQDPGLGLRLIYFSYDVKMKEKGDIPEGYSVSREKKERFSLILESASTNQTSMYLCASSLLGQDGEKLFFGSGTQLSVL.

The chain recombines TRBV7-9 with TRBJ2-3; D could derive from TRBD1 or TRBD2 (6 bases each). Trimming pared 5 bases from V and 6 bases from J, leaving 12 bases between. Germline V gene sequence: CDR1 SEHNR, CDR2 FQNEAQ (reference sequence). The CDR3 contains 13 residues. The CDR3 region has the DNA TGTGCCAGCAGCCCTCGGGGGCCTGATACGCAGTATTTT. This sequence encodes CASSPRGPDTQYF.